Sequencing of this T cell receptor (beta chain) was carried out in a study of T cell changes during pregnancy in multiple sclerosis. Assay used: immunoSEQ multiplex PCR; TCRdb lists only in-frame clones, some missing. The data hold 30,000 to 40,000 clones, with about 92% observed a single time. The CDR3 is 13 residues long. Germline CDR1 MNHEY, CDR2 SVGAGI. V dropped 7 bases and J dropped 0; count of bases not matched to a gene: 2. This chain links TRBV6-5 with TRBJ1-1, with 7 bases identical to TRBD1. This specimen was CD4+ T cells from peripheral blood mononuclear cells, taken after pregnancy. The TCR was taken from a female donor in good health, enrolled as a control in a pregnancy study. CDR3 sequence: CASTGTVNTEAFF. CDR3 nucleotide sequence: TGTGCCAGCACCGGGACAGTGAACACTGAAGCTTTCTTT.